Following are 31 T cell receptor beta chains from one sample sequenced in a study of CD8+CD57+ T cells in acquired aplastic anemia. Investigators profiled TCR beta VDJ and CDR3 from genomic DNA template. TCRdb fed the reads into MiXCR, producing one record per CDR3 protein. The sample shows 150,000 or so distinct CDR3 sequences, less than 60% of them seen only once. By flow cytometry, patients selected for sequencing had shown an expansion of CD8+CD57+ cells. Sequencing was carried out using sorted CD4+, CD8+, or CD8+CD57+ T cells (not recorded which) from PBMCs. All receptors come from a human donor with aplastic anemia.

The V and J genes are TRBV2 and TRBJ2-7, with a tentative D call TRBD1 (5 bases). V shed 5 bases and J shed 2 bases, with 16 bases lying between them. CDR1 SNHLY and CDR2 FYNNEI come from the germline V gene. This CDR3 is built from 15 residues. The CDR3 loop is CASSSHRRDPYEQYF. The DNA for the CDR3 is TGTGCCAGCAGTTCCCACAGGAGAGATCCCTACGAGCAGTACTTC. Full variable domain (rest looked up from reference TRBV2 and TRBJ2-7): EPEVTQTPSHQVTQMGQEVILRCVPISNHLYFYWYRQILGQKVEFLVSFYNNEISEKSEIFDDQFSVERPDGSNFTLKIRSTKLEDSAMYFCASSSHRRDPYEQYFGPGTRLTVT.

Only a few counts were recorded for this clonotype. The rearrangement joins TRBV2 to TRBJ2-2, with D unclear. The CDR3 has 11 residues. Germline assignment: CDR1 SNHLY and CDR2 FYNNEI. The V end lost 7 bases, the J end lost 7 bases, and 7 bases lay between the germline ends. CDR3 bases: TGTGCCAGCACCTGGGGCGGGGAGCTGTTTTTT. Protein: CASTWGGELFF.

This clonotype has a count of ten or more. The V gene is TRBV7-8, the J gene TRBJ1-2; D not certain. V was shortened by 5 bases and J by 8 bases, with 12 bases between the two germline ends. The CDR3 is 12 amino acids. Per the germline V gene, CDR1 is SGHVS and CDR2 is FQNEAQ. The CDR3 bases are TGTGCCAGCAGCCTCGAGTTGGGGGGCTACACCTTC. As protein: CASSLELGGYTF.

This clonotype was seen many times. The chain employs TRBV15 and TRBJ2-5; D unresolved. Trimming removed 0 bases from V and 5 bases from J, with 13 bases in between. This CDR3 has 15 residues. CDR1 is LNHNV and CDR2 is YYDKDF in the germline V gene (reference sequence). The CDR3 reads CATSRDRLAWETQYF. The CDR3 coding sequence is TGTGCCACCAGCAGAGATCGGCTGGCCTGGGAGACCCAGTACTTC.

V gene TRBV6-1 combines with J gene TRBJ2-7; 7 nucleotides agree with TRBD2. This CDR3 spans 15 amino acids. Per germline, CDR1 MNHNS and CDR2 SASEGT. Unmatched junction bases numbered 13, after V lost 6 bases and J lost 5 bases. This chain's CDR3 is CASSLGLVGDDEQYF. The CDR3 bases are TGTGCCAGCAGCCTTGGACTAGTTGGTGACGACGAGCAGTACTTC.

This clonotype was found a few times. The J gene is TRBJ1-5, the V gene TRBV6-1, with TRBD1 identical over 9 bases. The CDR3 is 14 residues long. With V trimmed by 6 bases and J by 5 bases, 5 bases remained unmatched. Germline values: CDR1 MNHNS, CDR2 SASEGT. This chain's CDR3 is CASRSTGGDQPQHF. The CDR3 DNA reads TGTGCCAGCAGATCTACAGGGGGCGATCAGCCCCAGCATTTT.

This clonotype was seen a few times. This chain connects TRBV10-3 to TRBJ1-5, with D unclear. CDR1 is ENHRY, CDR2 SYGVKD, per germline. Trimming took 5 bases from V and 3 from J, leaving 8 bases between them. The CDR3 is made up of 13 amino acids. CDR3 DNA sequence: TGTGCCATCAGTACGGAAAACAATCAGCCCCAGCATTTT. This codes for CAISTENNQPQHF.

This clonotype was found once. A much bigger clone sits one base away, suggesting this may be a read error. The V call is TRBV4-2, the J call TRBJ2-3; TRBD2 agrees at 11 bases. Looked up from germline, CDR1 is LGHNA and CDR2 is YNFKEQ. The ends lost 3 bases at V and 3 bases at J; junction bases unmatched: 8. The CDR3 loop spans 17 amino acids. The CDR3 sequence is CASSQLTSGDETDTQYF. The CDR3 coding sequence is TGTGCCAGCAGCCAGTTGACTAGCGGGGATGAGACAGATACGCAGTATTTT.

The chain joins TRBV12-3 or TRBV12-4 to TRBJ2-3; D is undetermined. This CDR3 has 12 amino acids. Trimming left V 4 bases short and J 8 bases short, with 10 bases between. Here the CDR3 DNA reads TGTGCCAGCAGTTCGAGTATGGGTACGCAGTATTTT. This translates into CASSSSMGTQYF.

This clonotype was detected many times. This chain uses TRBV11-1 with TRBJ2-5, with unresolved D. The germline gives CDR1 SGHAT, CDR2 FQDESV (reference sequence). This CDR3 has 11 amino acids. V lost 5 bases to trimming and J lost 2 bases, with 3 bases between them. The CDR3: CASSLQETQYF. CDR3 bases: TGTGCCAGCAGCCTACAAGAGACCCAGTACTTC.

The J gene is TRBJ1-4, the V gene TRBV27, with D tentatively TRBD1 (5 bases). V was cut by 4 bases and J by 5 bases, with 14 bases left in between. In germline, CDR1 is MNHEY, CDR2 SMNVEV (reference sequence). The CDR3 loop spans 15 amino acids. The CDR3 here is CASSSRGARNEKLFF. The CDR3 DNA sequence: TGTGCCAGCAGTTCCCGCGGGGCTCGGAATGAAAAACTGTTTTTT.

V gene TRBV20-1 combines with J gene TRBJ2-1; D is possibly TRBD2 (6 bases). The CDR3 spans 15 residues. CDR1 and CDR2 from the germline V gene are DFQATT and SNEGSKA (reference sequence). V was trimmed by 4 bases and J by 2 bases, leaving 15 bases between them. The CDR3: CSAIIGAGTYNEQFF. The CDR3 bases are TGCAGTGCTATCATAGGGGCGGGGACCTACAATGAGCAGTTCTTC.

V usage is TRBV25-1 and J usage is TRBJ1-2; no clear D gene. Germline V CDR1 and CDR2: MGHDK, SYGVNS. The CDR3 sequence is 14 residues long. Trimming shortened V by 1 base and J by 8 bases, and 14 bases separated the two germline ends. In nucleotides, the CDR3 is TGTGCCAGCAGTGAATTCGGTATACAACGAGGCTACACCTTC. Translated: CASSEFGIQRGYTF.

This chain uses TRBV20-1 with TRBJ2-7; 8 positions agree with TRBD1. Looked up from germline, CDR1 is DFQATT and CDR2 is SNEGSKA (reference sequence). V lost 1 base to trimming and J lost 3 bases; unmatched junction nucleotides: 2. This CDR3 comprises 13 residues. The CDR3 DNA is TGCAGTGCTAGAGGAGGACAGGGCTACGAGCAGTACTTC. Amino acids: CSARGGQGYEQYF.

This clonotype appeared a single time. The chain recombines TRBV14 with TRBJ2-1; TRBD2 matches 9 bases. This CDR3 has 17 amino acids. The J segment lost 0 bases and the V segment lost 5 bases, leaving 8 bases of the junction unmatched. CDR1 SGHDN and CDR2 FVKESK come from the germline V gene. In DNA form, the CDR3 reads TGTGCCAGCAGCATAGACAGAGCGGGAGGCTCCTACAATGAGCAGTTCTTC. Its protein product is CASSIDRAGGSYNEQFF.

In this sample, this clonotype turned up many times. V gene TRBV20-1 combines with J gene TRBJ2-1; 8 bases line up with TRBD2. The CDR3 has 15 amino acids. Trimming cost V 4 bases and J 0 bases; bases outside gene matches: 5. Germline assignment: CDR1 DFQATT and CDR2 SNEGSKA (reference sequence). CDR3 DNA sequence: TGCAGTGCTACCTTACTAGCGGCCTCCTACAATGAGCAGTTCTTC. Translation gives CSATLLAASYNEQFF.

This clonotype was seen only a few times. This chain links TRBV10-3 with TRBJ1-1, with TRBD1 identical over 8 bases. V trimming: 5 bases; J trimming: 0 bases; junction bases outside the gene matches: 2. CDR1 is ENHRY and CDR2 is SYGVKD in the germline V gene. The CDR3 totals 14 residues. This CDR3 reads CAISRDRLNTEAFF. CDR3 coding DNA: TGTGCCATCAGTCGGGACAGGCTGAACACTGAAGCTTTCTTT.

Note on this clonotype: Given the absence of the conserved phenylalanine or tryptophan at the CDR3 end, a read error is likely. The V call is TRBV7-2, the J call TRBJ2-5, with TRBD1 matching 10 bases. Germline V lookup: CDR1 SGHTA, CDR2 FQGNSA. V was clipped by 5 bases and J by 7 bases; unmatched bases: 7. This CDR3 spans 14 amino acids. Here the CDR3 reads CASSQDRGKGTQYA. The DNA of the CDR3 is TGTGCCAGCAGCCAGGACAGGGGGAAGGGGACCCAGTACGCC.

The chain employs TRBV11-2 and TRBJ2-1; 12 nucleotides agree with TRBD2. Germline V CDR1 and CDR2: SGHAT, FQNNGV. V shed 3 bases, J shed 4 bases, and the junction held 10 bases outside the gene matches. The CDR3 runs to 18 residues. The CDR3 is CASSFSPSTSGGYNEQFF. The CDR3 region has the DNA TGTGCCAGCAGCTTCAGCCCTTCGACTAGCGGGGGTTACAATGAGCAGTTCTTC.

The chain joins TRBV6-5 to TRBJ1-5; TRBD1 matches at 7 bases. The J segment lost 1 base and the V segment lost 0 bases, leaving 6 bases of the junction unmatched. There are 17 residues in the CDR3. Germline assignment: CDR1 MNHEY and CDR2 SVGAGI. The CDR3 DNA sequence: TGTGCCAGCAGTTACTCGTCGACGACAGGGAGCAATCAGCCCCAGCATTTT. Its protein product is CASSYSSTTGSNQPQHF.

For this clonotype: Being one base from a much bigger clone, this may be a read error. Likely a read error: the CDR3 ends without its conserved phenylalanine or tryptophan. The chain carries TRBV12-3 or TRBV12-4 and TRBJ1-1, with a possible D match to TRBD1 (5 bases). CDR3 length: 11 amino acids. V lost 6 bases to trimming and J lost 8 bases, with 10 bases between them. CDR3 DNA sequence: TGTGCCAGCAGCGGGACCGACGAAGCTTTCTCT. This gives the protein CASSGTDEAFS.

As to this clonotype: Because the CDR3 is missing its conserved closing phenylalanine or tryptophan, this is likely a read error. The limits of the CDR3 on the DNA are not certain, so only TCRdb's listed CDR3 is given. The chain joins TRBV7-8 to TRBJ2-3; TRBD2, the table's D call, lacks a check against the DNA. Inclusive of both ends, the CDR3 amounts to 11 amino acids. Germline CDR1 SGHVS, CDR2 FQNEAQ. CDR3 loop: CASSLGAEPTY.

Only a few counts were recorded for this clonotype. The DNA of the CDR3 is TGTGCCAGCAGTGAGCGCCTAGCGGGAGTTATAAATGAGCAGTTCTTC. Its translation: CASSERLAGVINEQFF. V is TRBV25-1 and J is TRBJ2-1; the match to TRBD2 covers 10 bases. The CDR3 is 16 residues long. Germline V gene lookup returns CDR1 MGHDK and CDR2 SYGVNS. Trimming removed 3 bases from V and 7 bases from J; junction bases left unmatched: 9. Drawing the rest from reference TRBV25-1 and TRBJ2-1, the complete variable domain is EADIYQTPRYLVIGTGKKITLECSQTMGHDKMYWYQQDPGMELHLIHYSYGVNSTEKGDLSSESTVSRIRTEHFPLTLESARPSHTSQYLCASSERLAGVINEQFFGPGTRLTVL.

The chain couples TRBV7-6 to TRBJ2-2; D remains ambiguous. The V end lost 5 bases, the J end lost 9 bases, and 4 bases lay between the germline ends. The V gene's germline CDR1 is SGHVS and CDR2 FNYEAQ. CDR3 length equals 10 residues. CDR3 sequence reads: CASSDRELFF. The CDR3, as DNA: TGTGCCAGCAGCGACAGGGAGCTGTTTTTT.

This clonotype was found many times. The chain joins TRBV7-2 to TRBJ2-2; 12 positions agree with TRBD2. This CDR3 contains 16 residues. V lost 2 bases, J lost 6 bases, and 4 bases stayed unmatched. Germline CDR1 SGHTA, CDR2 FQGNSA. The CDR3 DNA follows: TGTGCCAGCAGCTTATCCGCTAGCGGGGGGGCCGGGGAGCTGTTTTTT. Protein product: CASSLSASGGAGELFF.

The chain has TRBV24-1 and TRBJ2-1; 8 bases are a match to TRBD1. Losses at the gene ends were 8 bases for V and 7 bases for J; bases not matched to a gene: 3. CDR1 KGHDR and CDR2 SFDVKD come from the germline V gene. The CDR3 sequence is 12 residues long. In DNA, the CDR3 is TGTGCCACCAAGGACAGGGCAAATGAGCAGTTCTTC. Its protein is CATKDRANEQFF.

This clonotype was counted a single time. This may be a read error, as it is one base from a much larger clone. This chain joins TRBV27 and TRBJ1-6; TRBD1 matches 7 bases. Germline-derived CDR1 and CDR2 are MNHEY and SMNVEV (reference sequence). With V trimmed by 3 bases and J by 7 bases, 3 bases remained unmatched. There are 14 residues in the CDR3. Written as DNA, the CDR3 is TGTGCCAGCAGTTTGGGACAGCCGAATTCACCCCTCCACTTT. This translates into CASSLGQPNSPLHF.

The CDR3 DNA sequence: TGTGCCAGCAGCTTATGGAGGGGGCCCTACAATGAGCAGTTCTTC. It is translated as CASSLWRGPYNEQFF. V and J are TRBV11-1 and TRBJ2-1; D may be TRBD1 (7 bases). CDR3 length equals 15 residues. Trimming took off 2 bases at V and 2 bases at J, with 10 bases between the two ends. Germline CDR1 SGHAT, CDR2 FQDESV (reference sequence).

CDR3 nucleotides: TGTGCCAGCAGTTTGTGGCTAGCGGGGGAGTACGAGCAGTACTTC. Residues: CASSLWLAGEYEQYF. The chain employs TRBV27 and TRBJ2-1; TRBD2 matches at 10 bases. The DNA end is more similar to TRBJ2-7, so the J call may be wrong. Germline values: CDR1 MNHEY, CDR2 SMNVEV (reference sequence). CDR3 length: 15 residues.

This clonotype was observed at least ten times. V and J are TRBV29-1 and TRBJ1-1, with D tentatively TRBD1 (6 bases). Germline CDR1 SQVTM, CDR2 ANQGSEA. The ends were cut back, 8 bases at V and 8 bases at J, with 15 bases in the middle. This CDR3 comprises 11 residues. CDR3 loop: CSTGQRGEAFF. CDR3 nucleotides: TGCAGCACCGGACAGCGAGGGGAAGCTTTCTTT.

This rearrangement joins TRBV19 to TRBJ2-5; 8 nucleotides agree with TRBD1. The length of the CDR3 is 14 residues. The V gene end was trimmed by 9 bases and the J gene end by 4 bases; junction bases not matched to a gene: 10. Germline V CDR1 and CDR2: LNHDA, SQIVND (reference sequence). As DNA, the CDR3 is TGTGCCAGCATTCGAAGCGGACAGGGAGAGACCCAGTACTTC. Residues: CASIRSGQGETQYF. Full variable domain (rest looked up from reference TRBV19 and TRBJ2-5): DGGITQSPKYLFRKEGQNVTLSCEQNLNHDAMYWYRQDPGQGLRLIYYSQIVNDFQKGDIAEGYSVSREKKESFPLTVTSAQKNPTAFYLCASIRSGQGETQYFGPGTRLLVL.